This TCR beta chain was observed in a study of blood T cell repertoires in COVID-19 (dated by TCRdb to about 2020). For the wider study: The collaborator samples originated in the United States, Italy and Spain and spanned the acute and convalescent phases of COVID-19. Deeply sampled blood TCRbeta repertoires from subjects exposed to, actively infected with, or recovered from COVID-19 were included in the dataset. The repertoires were made available in a free public database intended to serve as a resource for research on the immune response to SARS-CoV-2. Samples came from the ongoing ImmuneRACE study (first 160 participants) plus 1,254 subjects from 6 global collaborators. Nearly every sample came with metadata listing a de-identified subject ID, COVID-19 status, age in years and sex. The material from the prospective study consisted of cDNA or gDNA derived from T cells, B-cell-depleted T cells, or PBMCs. HLA class I and class II types, where available, came from metadata supplied by the sample provider rather than from assay-based typing. What the work shows at the level of the full study, not this receptor alone: How much clinical and demographic metadata was included differed by source and by participant, and the metadata was provided uncurated.

From its cysteine to its phenylalanine, the CDR3 spans 15 amino acids. Only the CDR3 part of the read is kept: 45 bases, read in frame from the first base. CDR1 and CDR2 (DFQATT, SNEGSKA) derive from the germline V gene (reference sequence). Ends trimmed: V by 3 bases, J by 2 bases; bases unmatched to a gene: 8. TCRbeta CDR3 regions were amplified from genomic DNA using the immunoSEQ Assay, a bias-controlled multiplex PCR. Under the source paper's analysis protocol: Nucleated cell counts per sample were estimated from amplification of reference gene primers within the assay. Sequence reads were collapsed and filtered to measure the absolute abundance of every unique TCRbeta CDR3 rearrangement. For each sample, productive Simpson clonality was calculated by taking the square root of Simpson's diversity index across productive rearrangements. Imported from immuneACCESS, the table was reduced by TCRdb to in-frame sequences with V and J called. These copies leave out some clones; in studies compared against another copy, an unresolved V gene accounts for under half, and the cause of the remainder is not known. The V and J calls and clone size are taken from that table; D and trimming were inferred from the DNA. The sample table holds roughly 240,000 clones, of which roughly 88% were seen once. Jointly, the top ten make up around 2.5% of the sample.

For this clone: No cognate antigen has been identified for it. Within one base of it there is no much larger clone, and no base qualities were kept.

Enrolling through a virtual design, the prospective study's participants ranged in age from roughly 18 to 89 years and lived across 24 United States geographic areas. Cohort assignment in the prospective study relied on participant-reported clinical history from a screening survey and a study questionnaire. In the prospective study, mobile phlebotomists collected whole blood, serum and a nasopharyngeal or oropharyngeal swab from each participant. Participants in the prospective study had the option to provide additional blood draws and questionnaires over a roughly 2-month period. Before DNA extraction, prospective study blood samples were shipped either frozen or at room temperature.

The TCR was taken from a woman aged 40 to 50 with acute COVID-19. Sequenced sample: PBMCs or T cells enriched from blood (not recorded which). This chain joins TRBV20-1 to TRBJ2-5; 8 central nucleotides agree with TRBD2. Read as DNA, the sequence is TGCAGTGCTAGTAGGGGGGCGGGAGGACAAGAGACCCAGTACTTC. Its protein product is CSASRGAGGQETQYF.